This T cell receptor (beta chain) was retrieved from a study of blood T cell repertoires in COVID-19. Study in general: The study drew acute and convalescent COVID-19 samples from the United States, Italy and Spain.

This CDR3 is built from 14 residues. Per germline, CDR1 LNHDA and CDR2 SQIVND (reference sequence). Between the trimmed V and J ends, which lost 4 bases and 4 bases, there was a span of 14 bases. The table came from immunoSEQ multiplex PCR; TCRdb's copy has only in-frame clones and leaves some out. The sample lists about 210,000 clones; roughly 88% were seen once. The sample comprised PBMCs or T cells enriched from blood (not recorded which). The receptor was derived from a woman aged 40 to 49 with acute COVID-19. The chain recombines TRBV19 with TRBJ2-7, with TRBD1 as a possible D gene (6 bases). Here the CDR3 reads CASSNRHRDYEQYF. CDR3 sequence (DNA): TGTGCCAGTAGTAACCGTCACAGGGATTACGAGCAGTACTTC.